This T cell receptor (beta chain) was recovered during a study of CD8+CD57+ T cells in acquired aplastic anemia. Study in general: When averaged, DNA from sorted CD4+ and CD8+ cells came to 2.5 to 4 ug. The study obtained 8.5 million to 12 million reads on average for CD4+ cells from healthy donors.

In its sample, this clonotype was seen many times. Germline values: CDR1 DFQATT, CDR2 SNEGSKA (reference sequence). V was pared by 6 bases and J by 6 bases, with 15 bases between. CDR3 length: 12 amino acids. The study profiled TCR beta VDJ and CDR3 using genomic DNA as template. TCRdb called the reads again in MiXCR, with one record for every CDR3 protein. The profile covers some 130,000 distinct CDR3 sequences, with 35% to 50% appearing a single time and around 8.4% taken by the ten largest. The TCR comes from a human donor in good health, serving as a control. The J gene is TRBJ2-7, the V gene TRBV20-1; the D gene is possibly TRBD1 (5 bases). The sequenced sample consisted of sorted CD4+, CD8+, or CD8+CD57+ T cells (not recorded which) from PBMCs. DNA of the CDR3: TGCAGTGCCAATCTCCTAGGGGCCGAGCAGTACTTC. Residues: CSANLLGAEQYF.